One sample yielded the 15 T cell receptor beta chains listed below, sequenced in a study of T cell changes during pregnancy in multiple sclerosis. Generated by immunoSEQ multiplex PCR, the TCRdb table keeps only in-frame clones and is missing some. The profile covers approximately 2,200 clones, with about four fifths appearing a single time and about 40% taken by the ten largest. Sequencing input: CD4+ T cells from PBMCs (not recorded whether the cells were cultured). The receptors stem from a female patient with multiple sclerosis, enrolled in a pregnancy study. Some clones in this sample may be carry-over from other donors' samples.

This clone was seen once. This chain uses TRBV27 with TRBJ1-1; 8 bases are a match to TRBD1. The CDR3 length is 14 residues. Germline trimming cut 5 bases from V and 4 bases from J; bases unmatched to any gene: 6. Germline V gene data show CDR1 as MNHEY and CDR2 as SMNVEV (reference sequence). In DNA, the CDR3 is TGTGCCAGCAGTATCACAGGGGGTGGCACTGAAGCTTTCTTT. Translated: CASSITGGGTEAFF.

As for this clone: Germline and junction disagree at one end, which may indicate a read error. The chain is built from TRBV7-7 and TRBJ2-2, with D possibly TRBD1 on 5 matching bases. Germline values: CDR1 SSHAT, CDR2 FNYEAQ (reference sequence). This CDR3 is built from 15 residues. The CDR3: CASSLQEIGTGELFF. The CDR3 DNA reads as TGTGCTAGCAGCTTACAGGAGATAGGGACCGGGGAGCTGTTTTTT.

The chain uses TRBV6-5 and TRBJ2-1, with TRBD1 as a possible D gene (6 bases). CDR3 size: 15 residues. Germline V CDR1 and CDR2: MNHEY, SVGAGI. Trimming cost V 6 bases and J 3 bases, with 15 bases left between them. CDR3 amino acids: CASSFRGNSYNEQFF. In nucleotides, the CDR3 is TGTGCCAGCAGCTTCAGGGGCAATAGCTACAATGAGCAGTTCTTC.

This clone qualifies as hyperexpanded (1% or more). The V and J genes are TRBV7-2 and TRBJ1-1; a weak D match, TRBD1 (6 bases). Germline V CDR1 and CDR2: SGHTA, FQGNSA. V was shortened by 2 bases and J by 3 bases, with 10 bases between the two germline ends. The CDR3 covers 14 residues. The CDR3, as DNA: TGTGCCAGCAGCTTATCGACAGGCTACACTGAAGCTTTCTTT. Its translation is CASSLSTGYTEAFF.

This chain links TRBV20-1 with TRBJ2-5, with D unresolved. Trimming left V 7 bases short and J 0 bases short, with 6 bases between. The CDR3 spans 11 residues. Per the germline V gene, CDR1 is DFQATT and CDR2 is SNEGSKA (reference sequence). CDR3 sequence: CSGQNQETQYF. The CDR3 DNA is TGCAGTGGCCAGAACCAAGAGACCCAGTACTTC.

V is TRBV27 and J is TRBJ2-2, with TRBD2 identical over 7 bases. From germline, CDR1 is MNHEY and CDR2 SMNVEV (reference sequence). The CDR3 totals 16 residues. V lost 6 bases to trimming and J lost 7 bases; unmatched junction nucleotides: 14. In nucleotides, the CDR3 is TGTGCCAGCAGCCAAAGCGGGATAAGGGATGGCGGGGAGCTGTTTTTT. Translated, it gives CASSQSGIRDGGELFF.

V usage is TRBV7-9 and J usage is TRBJ2-5; D uncertain. The V and J ends lost 5 bases and 1 base respectively, with 5 bases between them. In germline, CDR1 is SEHNR, CDR2 FQNEAQ (reference sequence). There are 12 residues in the CDR3. The CDR3 protein is CASSRIQETQYF. The CDR3 nucleotides read TGTGCCAGCAGCCGGATCCAAGAGACCCAGTACTTC.

The rearrangement links TRBV7-2 to TRBJ1-5; D remains ambiguous. This CDR3 region has 14 residues. V was shortened by 5 bases and J by 0 bases, with 8 bases between the two germline ends. Per the germline V gene, CDR1 is SGHTA and CDR2 is FQGNSA. CDR3 in amino acids: CASSPRYSNQPQHF. The CDR3 nucleotides are TGTGCCAGCAGCCCTAGATATAGCAATCAGCCCCAGCATTTT.

This clone was picked up a small number of times. J is TRBJ1-1 and V is TRBV6-1; TRBD1 is a possible D gene (5 bases). Deletions cut 2 bases from V and 4 bases from J, with 14 bases between. This CDR3 contains 15 residues. The germline V gene encodes CDR1 MNHNS and CDR2 SASEGT. This chain's CDR3 is CASSEIGGAATEAFF. As DNA, the CDR3 is TGTGCCAGCAGTGAAATCGGAGGGGCAGCCACTGAAGCTTTCTTT.

This chain uses TRBV5-1 with TRBJ1-4; a possible D gene is TRBD1 (5 bases). V lost 4 bases and J 8 bases, leaving 15 bases between the germline ends. The CDR3 spans 14 residues. Germline loops: CDR1 SGHRS, CDR2 YFSETQ. CDR3: CASSPGRGEEKLFF. DNA for the CDR3: TGCGCCAGCAGCCCCGGTAGGGGTGAGGAAAAACTGTTTTTT.

The chain recombines TRBV29-1 with TRBJ1-5; TRBD1 agrees at 10 bases. CDR3 size: 14 residues. The J segment lost 5 bases and the V segment lost 5 bases, leaving 6 bases of the junction unmatched. The germline V gene has CDR1 SQVTM and CDR2 ANQGSEA. This CDR3 reads CSVNDRGQDQPQHF. The CDR3 nucleotides read TGCAGCGTTAATGACAGGGGGCAGGATCAGCCCCAGCATTTT.

The chain is built from TRBV30 and TRBJ1-2; TRBD1 matches 12 bases. This CDR3 region has 16 residues. Per the germline V gene, CDR1 is GTSNPN and CDR2 is SVGIG (reference sequence). The V and J ends lost 8 bases and 4 bases, in that order; junction bases with no gene match: 14. For the CDR3, the DNA is TGTGCCGGAACCGGGACAGGGGGCGCACGAGGCTATGGCTACACCTTC. The encoded protein is CAGTGTGGARGYGYTF.

V is TRBV7-2 and J is TRBJ1-2; D perhaps matches TRBD1 (5 bases). The CDR3 extends over 14 amino acids. V dropped 5 bases and J dropped 8 bases, with 18 bases sitting between them. CDR1 SGHTA and CDR2 FQGNSA come from the germline V gene. The CDR3 nucleotides are TGTGCCAGCAGCGTTGGGGGACTTGAGTACGGCTACACCTTC. This encodes CASSVGGLEYGYTF.

The chain is built from TRBV15 and TRBJ1-5, with 11 nucleotides matching TRBD1. The CDR3 runs to 15 residues. Germline V lookup: CDR1 LNHNV, CDR2 YYDKDF (reference sequence). After removal of 5 bases from V and 7 bases from J, the junction contained 7 bases not matched to a gene. Written as DNA, the CDR3 is TGTGCCACCAGCGGGACAGGGGGTTTCGTCCAGCCCCAGCATTTT. Residues: CATSGTGGFVQPQHF.

The V and J genes are TRBV7-8 and TRBJ2-3; possible D gene TRBD1, 6 bases. Trimming removed 6 bases from V and 7 bases from J, with 14 bases in between. Germline values: CDR1 SGHVS, CDR2 FQNEAQ. This CDR3 is built from 13 residues. The CDR3 is CASSDKGVHTQYF. In DNA, the CDR3 is TGTGCCAGCAGTGATAAGGGGGTGCATACGCAGTATTTT.